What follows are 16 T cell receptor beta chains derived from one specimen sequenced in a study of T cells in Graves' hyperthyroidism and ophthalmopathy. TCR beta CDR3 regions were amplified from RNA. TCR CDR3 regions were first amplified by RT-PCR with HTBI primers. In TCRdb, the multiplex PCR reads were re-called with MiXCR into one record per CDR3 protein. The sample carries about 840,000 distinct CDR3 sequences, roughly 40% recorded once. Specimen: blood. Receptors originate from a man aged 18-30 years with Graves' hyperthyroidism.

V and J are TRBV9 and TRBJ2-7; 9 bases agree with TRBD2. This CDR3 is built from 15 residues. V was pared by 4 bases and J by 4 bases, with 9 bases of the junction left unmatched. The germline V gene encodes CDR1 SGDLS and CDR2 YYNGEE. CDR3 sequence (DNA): TGTGCCAGCAGCCAGCCGGGACTAGCACCTTACGAGCAGTACTTC. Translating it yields CASSQPGLAPYEQYF.

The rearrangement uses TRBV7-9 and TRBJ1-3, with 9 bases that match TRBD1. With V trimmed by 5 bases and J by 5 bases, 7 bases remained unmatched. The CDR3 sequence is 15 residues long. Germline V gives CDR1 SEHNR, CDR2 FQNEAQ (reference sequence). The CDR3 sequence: CASSGPGQGRNTIYF. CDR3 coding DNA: TGTGCCAGCAGCGGACCGGGACAGGGTCGAAACACCATATATTTT.

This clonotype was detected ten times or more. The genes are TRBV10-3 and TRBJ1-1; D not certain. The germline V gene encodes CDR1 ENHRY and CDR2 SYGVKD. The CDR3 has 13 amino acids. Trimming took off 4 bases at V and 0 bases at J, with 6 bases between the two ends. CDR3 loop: CAISGRMNTEAFF. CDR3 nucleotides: TGTGCCATCAGTGGACGGATGAACACTGAAGCTTTCTTT.

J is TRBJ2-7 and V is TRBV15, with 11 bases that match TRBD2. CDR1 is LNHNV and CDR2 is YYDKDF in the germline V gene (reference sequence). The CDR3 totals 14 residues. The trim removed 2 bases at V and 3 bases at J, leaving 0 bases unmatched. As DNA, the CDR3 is TGTGCCACCAGCAGAACTAGCGGGAGCTACGAGCAGTACTTC. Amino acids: CATSRTSGSYEQYF.

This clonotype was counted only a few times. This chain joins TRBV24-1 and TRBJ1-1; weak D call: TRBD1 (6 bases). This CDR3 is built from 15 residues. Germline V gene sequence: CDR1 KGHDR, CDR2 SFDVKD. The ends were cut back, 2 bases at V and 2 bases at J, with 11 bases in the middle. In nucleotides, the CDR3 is TGTGCCACCAGTGATTCAGGGGCCCAAAACACTGAAGCTTTCTTT. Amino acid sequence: CATSDSGAQNTEAFF.

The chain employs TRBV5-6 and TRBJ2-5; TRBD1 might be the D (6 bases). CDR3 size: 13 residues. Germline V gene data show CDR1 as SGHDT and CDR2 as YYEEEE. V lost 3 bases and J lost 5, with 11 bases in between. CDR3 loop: CASSWTAGETQYF. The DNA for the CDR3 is TGTGCCAGCAGCTGGACAGCCGGGGAGACCCAGTACTTC.

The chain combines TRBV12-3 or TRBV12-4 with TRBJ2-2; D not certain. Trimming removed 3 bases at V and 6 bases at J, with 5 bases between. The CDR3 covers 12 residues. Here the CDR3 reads CASSFWSGELFF. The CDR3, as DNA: TGTGCCAGCAGTTTCTGGTCCGGGGAGCTGTTTTTT.

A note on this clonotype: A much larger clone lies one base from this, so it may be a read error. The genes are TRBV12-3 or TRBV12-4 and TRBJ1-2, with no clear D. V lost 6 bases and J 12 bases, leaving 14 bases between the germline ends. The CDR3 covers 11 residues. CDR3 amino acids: CASRSSGSDTF. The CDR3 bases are TGTGCCAGCAGGTCCTCGGGGTCGGACACCTTC.

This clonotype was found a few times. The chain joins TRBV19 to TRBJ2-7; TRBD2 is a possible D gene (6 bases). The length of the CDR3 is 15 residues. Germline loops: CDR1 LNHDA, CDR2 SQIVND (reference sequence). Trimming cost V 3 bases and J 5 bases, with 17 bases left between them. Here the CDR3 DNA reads TGTGCCAGTAGTATCTCCGGCGGAGGGCTGGACGAGCAGTACTTC. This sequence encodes CASSISGGGLDEQYF.

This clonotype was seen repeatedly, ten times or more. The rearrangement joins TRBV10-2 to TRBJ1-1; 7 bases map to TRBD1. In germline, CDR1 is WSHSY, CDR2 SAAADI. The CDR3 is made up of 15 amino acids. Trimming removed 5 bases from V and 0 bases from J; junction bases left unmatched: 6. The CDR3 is CASSSIGTVNTEAFF. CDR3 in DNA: TGCGCCAGCAGTTCCATCGGGACAGTGAACACTGAAGCTTTCTTT.

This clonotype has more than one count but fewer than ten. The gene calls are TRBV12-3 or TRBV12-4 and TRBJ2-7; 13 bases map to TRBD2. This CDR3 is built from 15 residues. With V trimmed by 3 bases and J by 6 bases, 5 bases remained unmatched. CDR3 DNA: TGTGCCAGCAGTTTCACCGGGACTAGCGGGACCGAGCAGTACTTC. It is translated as CASSFTGTSGTEQYF.

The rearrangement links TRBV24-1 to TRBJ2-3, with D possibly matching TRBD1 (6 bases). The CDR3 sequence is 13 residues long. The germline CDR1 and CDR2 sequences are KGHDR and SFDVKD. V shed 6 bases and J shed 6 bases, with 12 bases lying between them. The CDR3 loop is CATSSGGRDTQYF. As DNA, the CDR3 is TGTGCCACCAGTAGTGGGGGCAGGGATACGCAGTATTTT.

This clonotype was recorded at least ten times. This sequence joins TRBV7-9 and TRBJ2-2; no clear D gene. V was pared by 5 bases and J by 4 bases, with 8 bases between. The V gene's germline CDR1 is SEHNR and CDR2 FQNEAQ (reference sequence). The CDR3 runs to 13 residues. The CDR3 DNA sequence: TGTGCCAGCAGCGGTAACCCCACCGGGGAGCTGTTTTTT. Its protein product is CASSGNPTGELFF.

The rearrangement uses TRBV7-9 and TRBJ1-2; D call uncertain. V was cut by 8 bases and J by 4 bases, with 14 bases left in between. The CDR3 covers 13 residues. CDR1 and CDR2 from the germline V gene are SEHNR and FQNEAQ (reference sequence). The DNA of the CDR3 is TGTGCCAGCGGCCCAGGAGGCCCCTATGGCTACACCTTC. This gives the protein CASGPGGPYGYTF.

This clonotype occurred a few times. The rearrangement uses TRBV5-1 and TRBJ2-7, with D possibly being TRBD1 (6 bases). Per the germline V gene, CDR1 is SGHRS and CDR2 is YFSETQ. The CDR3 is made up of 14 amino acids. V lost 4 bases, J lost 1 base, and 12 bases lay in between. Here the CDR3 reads CASSPRTASYEQYF. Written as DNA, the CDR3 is TGCGCCAGCAGCCCTAGGACAGCTTCCTACGAGCAGTACTTC.

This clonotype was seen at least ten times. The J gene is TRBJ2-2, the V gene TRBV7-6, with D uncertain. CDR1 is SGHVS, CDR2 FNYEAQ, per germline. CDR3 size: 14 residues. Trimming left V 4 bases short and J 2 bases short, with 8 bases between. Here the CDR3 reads CASSSTRNTGELFF. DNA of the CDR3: TGTGCCAGCAGCTCCACACGAAACACCGGGGAGCTGTTTTTT.